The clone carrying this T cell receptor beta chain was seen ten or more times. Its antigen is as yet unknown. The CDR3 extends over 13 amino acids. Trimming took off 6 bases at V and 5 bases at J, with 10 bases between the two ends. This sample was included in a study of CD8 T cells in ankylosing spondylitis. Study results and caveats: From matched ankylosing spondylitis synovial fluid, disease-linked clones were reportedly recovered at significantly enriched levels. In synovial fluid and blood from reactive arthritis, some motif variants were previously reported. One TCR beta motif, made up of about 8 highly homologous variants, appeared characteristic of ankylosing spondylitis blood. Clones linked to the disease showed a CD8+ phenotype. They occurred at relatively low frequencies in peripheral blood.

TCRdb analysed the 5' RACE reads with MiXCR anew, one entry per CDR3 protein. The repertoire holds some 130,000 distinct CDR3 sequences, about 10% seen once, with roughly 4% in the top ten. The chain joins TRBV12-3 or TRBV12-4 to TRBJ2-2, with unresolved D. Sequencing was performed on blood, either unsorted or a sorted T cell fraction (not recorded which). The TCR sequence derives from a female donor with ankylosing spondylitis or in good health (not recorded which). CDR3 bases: TGTGCCAGCAGGCTGAAGGTGACCGGGGAGCTGTTTTTT. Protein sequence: CASRLKVTGELFF.